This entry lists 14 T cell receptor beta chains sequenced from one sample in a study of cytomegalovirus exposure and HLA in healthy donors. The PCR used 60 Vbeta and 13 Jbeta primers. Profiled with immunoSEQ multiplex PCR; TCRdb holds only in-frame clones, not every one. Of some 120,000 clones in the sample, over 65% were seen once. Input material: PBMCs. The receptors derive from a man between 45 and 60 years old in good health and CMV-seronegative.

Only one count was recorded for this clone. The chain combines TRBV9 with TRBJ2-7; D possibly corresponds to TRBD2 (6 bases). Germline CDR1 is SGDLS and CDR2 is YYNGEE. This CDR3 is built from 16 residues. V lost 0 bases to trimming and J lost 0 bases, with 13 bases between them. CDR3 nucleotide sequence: TGTGCCAGCAGCGTAGGATCTAGCGCGAGCTCCTACGAGCAGTACTTC. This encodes CASSVGSSASSYEQYF.

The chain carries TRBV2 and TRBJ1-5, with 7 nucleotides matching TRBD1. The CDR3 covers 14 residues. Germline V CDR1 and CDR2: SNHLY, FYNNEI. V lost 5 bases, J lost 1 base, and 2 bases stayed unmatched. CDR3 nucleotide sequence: TGTGCCAGCAGTCCGGACAGGAGCAATCAGCCCCAGCATTTT. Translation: CASSPDRSNQPQHF.

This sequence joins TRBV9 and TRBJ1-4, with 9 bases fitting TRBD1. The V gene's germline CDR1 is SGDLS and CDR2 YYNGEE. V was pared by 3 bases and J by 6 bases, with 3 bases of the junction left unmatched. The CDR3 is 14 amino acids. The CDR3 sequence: CASSGGQGHEKLFF. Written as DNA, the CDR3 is TGTGCCAGCAGCGGGGGACAGGGTCATGAAAAACTGTTTTTT.

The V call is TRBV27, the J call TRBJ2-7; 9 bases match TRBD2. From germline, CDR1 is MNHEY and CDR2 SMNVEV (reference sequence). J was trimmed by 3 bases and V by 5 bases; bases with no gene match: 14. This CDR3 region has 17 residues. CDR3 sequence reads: CASSPRPPAGGNYEQYF. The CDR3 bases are TGTGCCAGCAGTCCCCGCCCACCCGCGGGAGGGAACTACGAGCAGTACTTC.

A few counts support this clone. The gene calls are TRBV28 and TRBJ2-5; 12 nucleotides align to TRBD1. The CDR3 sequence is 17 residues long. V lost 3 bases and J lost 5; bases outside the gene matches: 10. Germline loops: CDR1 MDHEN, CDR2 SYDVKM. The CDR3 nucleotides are TGTGCCAGCAGTTTGGGTCCCGGGACAGGGGGCGCCGAGACCCAGTACTTC. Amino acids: CASSLGPGTGGAETQYF.

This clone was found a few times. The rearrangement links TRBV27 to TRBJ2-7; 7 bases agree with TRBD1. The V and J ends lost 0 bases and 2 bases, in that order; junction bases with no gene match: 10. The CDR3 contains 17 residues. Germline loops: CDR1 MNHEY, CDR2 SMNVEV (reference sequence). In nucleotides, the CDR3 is TGTGCCAGCAGTTTATCGCCCCGGGACAGTGAACCCTACGAGCAGTACTTC. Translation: CASSLSPRDSEPYEQYF.

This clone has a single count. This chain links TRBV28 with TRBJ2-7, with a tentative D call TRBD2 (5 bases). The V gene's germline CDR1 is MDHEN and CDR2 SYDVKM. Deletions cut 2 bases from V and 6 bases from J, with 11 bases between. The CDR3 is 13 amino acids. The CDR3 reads CASSLPATSEQYF. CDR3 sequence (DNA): TGTGCCAGCAGTTTACCGGCTACTAGCGAGCAGTACTTC. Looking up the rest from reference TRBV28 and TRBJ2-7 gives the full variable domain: DVKVTQSSRYLVKRTGEKVFLECVQDMDHENMFWYRQDPGLGLRLIYFSYDVKMKEKGDIPEGYSVSREKKERFSLILESASTNQTSMYLCASSLPATSEQYFGPGTRLTVT.

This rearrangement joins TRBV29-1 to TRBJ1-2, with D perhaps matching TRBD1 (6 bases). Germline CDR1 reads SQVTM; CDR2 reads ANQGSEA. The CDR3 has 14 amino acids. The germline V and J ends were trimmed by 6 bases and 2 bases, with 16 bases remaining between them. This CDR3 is CSVQQQGSNYGYTF. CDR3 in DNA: TGCAGCGTCCAGCAACAGGGATCGAACTATGGCTACACCTTC. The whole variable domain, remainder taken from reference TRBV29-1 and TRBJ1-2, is SAVISQKPSRDICQRGTSLTIQCQVDSQVTMMFWYRQQPGQSLTLIATANQGSEATYESGFVIDKFPISRPNLTFSTLTVSNMSPEDSSIYLCSVQQQGSNYGYTFGSGTRLTVV.

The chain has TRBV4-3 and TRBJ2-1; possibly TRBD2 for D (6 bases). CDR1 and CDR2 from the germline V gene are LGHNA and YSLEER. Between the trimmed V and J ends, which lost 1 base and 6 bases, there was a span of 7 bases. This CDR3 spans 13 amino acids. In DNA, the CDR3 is TGCGCCAGCAGCCAAGCTAGCGTCAATGAGCAGTTCTTC. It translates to CASSQASVNEQFF.

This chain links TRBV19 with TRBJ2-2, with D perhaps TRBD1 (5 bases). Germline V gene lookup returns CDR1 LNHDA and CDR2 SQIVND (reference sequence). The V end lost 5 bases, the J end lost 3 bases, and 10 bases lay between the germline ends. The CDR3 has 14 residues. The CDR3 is CASSSDSYTGELFF. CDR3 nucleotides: TGTGCCAGTAGTTCCGACAGCTACACCGGGGAGCTGTTTTTT. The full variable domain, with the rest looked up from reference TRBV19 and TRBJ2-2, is DGGITQSPKYLFRKEGQNVTLSCEQNLNHDAMYWYRQDPGQGLRLIYYSQIVNDFQKGDIAEGYSVSREKKESFPLTVTSAQKNPTAFYLCASSSDSYTGELFFGEGSRLTVL.

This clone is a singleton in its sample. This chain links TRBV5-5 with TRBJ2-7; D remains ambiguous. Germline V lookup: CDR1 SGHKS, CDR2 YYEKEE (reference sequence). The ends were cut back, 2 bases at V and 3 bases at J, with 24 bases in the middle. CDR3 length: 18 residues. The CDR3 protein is CASSLNPSTPFRYYEQYF. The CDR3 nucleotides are TGTGCCAGCAGCTTAAACCCTTCTACTCCCTTTAGATACTACGAGCAGTACTTC.

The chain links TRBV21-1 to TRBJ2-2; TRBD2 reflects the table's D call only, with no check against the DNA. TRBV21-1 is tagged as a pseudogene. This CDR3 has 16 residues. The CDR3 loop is CASSNHGGSNTGELFF. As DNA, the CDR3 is TGTGCCAGCAGCAACCACGGGGGATCGAACACCGGGGAGCTGTTTTTT.

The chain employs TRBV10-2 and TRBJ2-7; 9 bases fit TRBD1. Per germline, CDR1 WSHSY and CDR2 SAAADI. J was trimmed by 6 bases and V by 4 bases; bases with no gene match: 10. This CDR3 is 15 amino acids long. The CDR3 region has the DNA TGCGCCAGCAGTGCTACAGGACAGGGGACTGCCGAGCAGTACTTC. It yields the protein CASSATGQGTAEQYF.

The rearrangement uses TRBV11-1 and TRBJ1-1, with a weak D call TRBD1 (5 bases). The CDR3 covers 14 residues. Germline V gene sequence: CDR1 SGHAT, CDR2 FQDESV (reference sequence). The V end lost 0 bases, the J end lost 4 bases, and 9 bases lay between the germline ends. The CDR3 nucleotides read TGTGCCAGCAGCTTAGCGGGGCCGGGCACTGAAGCTTTCTTT. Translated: CASSLAGPGTEAFF.